These T cell receptor beta chains were read from a single sample in a study of shared clonotypes between healthy human individuals. The table came from immunoSEQ multiplex PCR; TCRdb's copy has only in-frame clones and leaves some out. The data contain some 2,100,000 clones, approximately 96% of them singletons. The material sequenced was naive CD4+ T cells sorted from blood. These receptors all come from a young man in good health. Both conserved end residues are part of each CDR3. The order of the fields is J gene, CDR3 length, D gene, V gene, clone size, CDR3 DNA, CDR3 protein. A D gene is named only where the DNA matches it firmly. Clone size is given for some rows only: seen once, a few or many times, or a class if the clone is expanded.

j_gene: TRBJ2-1; len: 16; d_gene: TRBD2; v_gene: TRBV19; abundance: once; CDR3nt: TGTGCCAGTAGTATAATTTCGGCGGGAGACTACAATGAGCAGTTCTTC; CDR3aa: CASSIISAGDYNEQFF
j_gene: TRBJ1-2; len: 14; d_gene: TRBD1; v_gene: TRBV6-6; abundance: -; CDR3nt: TGTGCCAGCAGTTCCCCACAGGGGGCAGGAGGCTACACCTTC; CDR3aa: CASSSPQGAGGYTF
j_gene: TRBJ2-7; len: 15; d_gene: TRBD2; v_gene: TRBV5-4; abundance: -; CDR3nt: TGTGCCAGCAGCTTTGCTAGCGGGGGCCGCTACGAGCAGTACTTC; CDR3aa: CASSFASGGRYEQYF
j_gene: TRBJ1-1; len: 14; d_gene: -; v_gene: TRBV7-2; abundance: -; CDR3nt: TGTGCCAGCAGCGGGAGTCGGTGGTTCACTGAAGCTTTCTTT; CDR3aa: CASSGSRWFTEAFF
j_gene: TRBJ2-5; len: 14; d_gene: TRBD2; v_gene: TRBV10-1; abundance: -; CDR3nt: TGCGCCAGCAGTGAGAGCGGGGGCCAAGAGACCCAGTACTTC; CDR3aa: CASSESGGQETQYF
j_gene: TRBJ1-2; len: 12; d_gene: TRBD1; v_gene: TRBV19; abundance: -; CDR3nt: TGTGCCAGTCTCGACAGGGAATATGGCTACACCTTC; CDR3aa: CASLDREYGYTF
j_gene: TRBJ2-7; len: 16; d_gene: -; v_gene: TRBV11-2; abundance: -; CDR3nt: TGTGCCAGCAGCTTACGGAAGGGGGGGGCCTCCTACGAGCAGTACTTC; CDR3aa: CASSLRKGGASYEQYF
j_gene: TRBJ2-7; len: 15; d_gene: TRBD1; v_gene: TRBV19; abundance: -; CDR3nt: TGTGCCAGTAGTATACGGGGCAGGGGGAGCGACGAGCAGTACTTC; CDR3aa: CASSIRGRGSDEQYF
j_gene: TRBJ1-3; len: 12; d_gene: -; v_gene: TRBV6-5; abundance: -; CDR3nt: TGTGCCAGCAGTACAGGAGCCAGTACCATATATTTT; CDR3aa: CASSTGASTIYF
j_gene: TRBJ2-7; len: 14; d_gene: -; v_gene: TRBV5-1; abundance: -; CDR3nt: TGCGCCAGCAGCTTTCGCCAGGGGCCCTACGAGCAGTACTTC; CDR3aa: CASSFRQGPYEQYF
j_gene: TRBJ2-7; len: 14; d_gene: -; v_gene: TRBV19; abundance: -; CDR3nt: TGTGCCAGTAGTTGGGACGGGAGCTCCTACGAGCAGTACTTC; CDR3aa: CASSWDGSSYEQYF
j_gene: TRBJ2-1; len: 18; d_gene: TRBD1; v_gene: TRBV7-2; abundance: -; CDR3nt: TGTGCCAGCAGCCAATCGTTACAGGGGCCGATCGTTTACAATGAGCAGTTCTTC; CDR3aa: CASSQSLQGPIVYNEQFF
j_gene: TRBJ2-7; len: 14; d_gene: TRBD2; v_gene: TRBV7-2; abundance: -; CDR3nt: TGTGCCAGCAGCTTAAGCGGGAGTATAAACGAGCAGTACTTC; CDR3aa: CASSLSGSINEQYF
j_gene: TRBJ2-7; len: 16; d_gene: TRBD1; v_gene: TRBV6-5; abundance: -; CDR3nt: TGTGCCAGCAGTTACTCCAACAGGGGGCTGACCTACGAGCAGTACTTC; CDR3aa: CASSYSNRGLTYEQYF
j_gene: TRBJ1-1; len: 12; d_gene: -; v_gene: TRBV28; abundance: -; CDR3nt: TGTGCCAGCAGTACTGTGATCGCTGAAGCTTTCTTT; CDR3aa: CASSTVIAEAFF
j_gene: TRBJ2-3; len: 16; d_gene: -; v_gene: TRBV10-1; abundance: -; CDR3nt: TGCGCCAGCAGTGCGGACCCTTTCTTTGGCACAGATACGCAGTATTTT; CDR3aa: CASSADPFFGTDTQYF
j_gene: TRBJ1-1; len: 15; d_gene: TRBD1; v_gene: TRBV30; abundance: -; CDR3nt: TGTGCCTGGAGTGTGCTGACAGGGGTGAACACTGAAGCTTTCTTT; CDR3aa: CAWSVLTGVNTEAFF
j_gene: TRBJ2-1; len: 13; d_gene: TRBD1; v_gene: TRBV6-5; abundance: -; CDR3nt: TGTGCCAGCAGTCGGACAGGGGATCATGAGCAGTTCTTC; CDR3aa: CASSRTGDHEQFF
j_gene: TRBJ2-3; len: 19; d_gene: -; v_gene: TRBV5-1; abundance: -; CDR3nt: TGCGCCAGCCCCCTACCAGCAGCCCCCACTGAACAAGGGGGAGATACGCAGTATTTT; CDR3aa: CASPLPAAPTEQGGDTQYF
j_gene: TRBJ2-3; len: 17; d_gene: TRBD2; v_gene: TRBV7-9; abundance: -; CDR3nt: TGTGCCAGCAGCCCCCGGTTAATAGCGGGATCTACAGATACGCAGTATTTT; CDR3aa: CASSPRLIAGSTDTQYF
j_gene: TRBJ2-7; len: 15; d_gene: TRBD1; v_gene: TRBV6-5; abundance: -; CDR3nt: TGTGCCAGCAGTCTATGGACAGGGGGGGTCGGCGAGCAGTACTTC; CDR3aa: CASSLWTGGVGEQYF
j_gene: TRBJ2-1; len: 16; d_gene: TRBD2; v_gene: TRBV9; abundance: -; CDR3nt: TGTGCCAGCAGCGTGGGGACTAGCTCGGTCTACAATGAGCAGTTCTTC; CDR3aa: CASSVGTSSVYNEQFF
j_gene: TRBJ2-7; len: 16; d_gene: TRBD1; v_gene: TRBV18; abundance: -; CDR3nt: TGTGCCAGCTCACGGGAGGGGACAGGGGGGAGTAACGAGCAGTACTTC; CDR3aa: CASSREGTGGSNEQYF
j_gene: TRBJ1-1; len: 13; d_gene: -; v_gene: TRBV10-3; abundance: -; CDR3nt: TGTGCCATCAGTGAATACATGGGGGTTGAAGCTTTCTTT; CDR3aa: CAISEYMGVEAFF
j_gene: TRBJ2-3; len: 16; d_gene: TRBD2; v_gene: TRBV19; abundance: -; CDR3nt: TGTGCCAGTAGTATGGGGCGGGAGGGCCGCAAAGATACGCAGTATTTT; CDR3aa: CASSMGREGRKDTQYF
j_gene: TRBJ1-6; len: 15; d_gene: -; v_gene: TRBV7-2; abundance: -; CDR3nt: TGTGCCAGCAGCTCCTTTTCGGACAGAGGCTCACCCCTCCACTTT; CDR3aa: CASSSFSDRGSPLHF
j_gene: TRBJ2-3; len: 16; d_gene: -; v_gene: TRBV5-1; abundance: -; CDR3nt: TGCGCCAGCAGCTTGGAAACAGGGCGTGGCACAGATACGCAGTATTTT; CDR3aa: CASSLETGRGTDTQYF
j_gene: TRBJ2-4; len: 14; d_gene: TRBD1; v_gene: TRBV5-4; abundance: -; CDR3nt: TGTGCCAGCAGCTTCAGACAGGGCGGTGACATTCAGTACTTC; CDR3aa: CASSFRQGGDIQYF
j_gene: TRBJ1-1; len: 15; d_gene: TRBD1; v_gene: TRBV10-3; abundance: -; CDR3nt: TGTGCCATCAGTGAAGCGGGACAGGGAGCCACTGAAGCTTTCTTT; CDR3aa: CAISEAGQGATEAFF
j_gene: TRBJ2-7; len: 13; d_gene: -; v_gene: TRBV7-3; abundance: -; CDR3nt: TGTGCCAGCAGCTTAACCCGAGGGATCGAGCAGTACTTC; CDR3aa: CASSLTRGIEQYF
j_gene: TRBJ1-2; len: 12; d_gene: -; v_gene: TRBV30; abundance: -; CDR3nt: TGTGCCTGGAGTACTTGGCAGGGACATGTCACCTTC; CDR3aa: CAWSTWQGHVTF